These 21 T cell receptor beta chains were all obtained from the same sample, sequenced in a study of blood T cell repertoires in COVID-19. The table came from immunoSEQ multiplex PCR; TCRdb's copy has only in-frame clones and leaves some out. Here the sample spans about 46,000 clones, 75% to 90% being singletons. The sequencing sample was made of peripheral blood. These TCRs come from a human donor in a cohort sampled during active COVID-19. The donor label of this sample is uncertain.

V and J are TRBV30 and TRBJ2-3; D may be TRBD2 (5 bases). This CDR3 comprises 14 residues. CDR1 is GTSNPN, CDR2 SVGIG, per germline (reference sequence). The V end lost 8 bases, the J end lost 1 base, and 16 bases lay between the germline ends. The CDR3 coding sequence is TGTGCCGCATCTCTGGGAGCGGGCACAGATACGCAGTATTTT. This encodes CAASLGAGTDTQYF.

V is TRBV19 and J is TRBJ1-6; D not certain. Per the germline V gene, CDR1 is LNHDA and CDR2 is SQIVND (reference sequence). The CDR3 runs to 15 residues. The V end was cut by 7 bases, the J end by 0 bases, with 10 bases between. The CDR3, as DNA: TGTGCCAGTACTCCCGGGAGCTCCTATAATTCACCCCTCCACTTT. Translated, it gives CASTPGSSYNSPLHF.

V gene TRBV6-5 combines with J gene TRBJ1-6; TRBD1 is a possible D gene (5 bases). CDR1 MNHEY and CDR2 SVGAGI come from the germline V gene. The CDR3 has 15 amino acids. Trimming stripped 11 bases from V and 9 bases from J, with 23 bases between. The CDR3 DNA sequence: TGTGCCGTACAAGGGGCTGGAGTATATGGTTCACCCCTCCACTTT. Translated: CAVQGAGVYGSPLHF.

The chain couples TRBV10-3 to TRBJ1-5, with D possibly being TRBD1 (6 bases). V was trimmed by 1 base and J by 0 bases, leaving 10 bases between them. Per the germline V gene, CDR1 is ENHRY and CDR2 is SYGVKD. The CDR3 is 16 residues long. The chain's CDR3 is CAISEWGQASNQPQHF. The DNA of the CDR3 is TGTGCCATCAGTGAGTGGGGGCAAGCTAGCAATCAGCCCCAGCATTTT.

V gene TRBV7-9 combines with J gene TRBJ1-5; 11 bases fit TRBD1. The germline V gene encodes CDR1 SEHNR and CDR2 FQNEAQ (reference sequence). After removal of 5 bases from V and 5 bases from J, the junction contained 8 bases not matched to a gene. This CDR3 region has 16 residues. The CDR3 DNA sequence: TGTGCCAGCAGCCAATCCGGGACAGGGGGGCATCAGCCCCAGCATTTT. Residues: CASSQSGTGGHQPQHF.

The chain joins TRBV27 to TRBJ2-5, with TRBD2 as a possible D gene (6 bases). The V and J ends lost 8 bases and 0 bases respectively, with 16 bases between them. This CDR3 spans 15 amino acids. The V gene's germline CDR1 is MNHEY and CDR2 SMNVEV (reference sequence). CDR3 protein: CASSFGGAYQETQYF. In DNA form, the CDR3 reads TGTGCCAGCTCATTCGGGGGAGCTTACCAAGAGACCCAGTACTTC.

CDR3 DNA: TGTGCCAGCAGATCAACCTGGGACTCGAACTACGAGCAGTACTTC. Protein: CASRSTWDSNYEQYF. This chain joins TRBV6-5 and TRBJ2-7; a weak D match, TRBD2 (6 bases). Germline CDR1 and CDR2: MNHEY and SVGAGI. The CDR3 is made up of 15 amino acids. V was pared by 6 bases and J by 3 bases, with 18 bases between.

The rearrangement links TRBV11-2 to TRBJ2-3; a possible D gene is TRBD2 (5 bases). Trimming took 5 bases from V and 7 from J, leaving 19 bases between them. The length of the CDR3 is 15 residues. Looked up from germline, CDR1 is SGHAT and CDR2 is FQNNGV. CDR3 protein: CASSHLSGFEYTQYF. The CDR3 coding sequence is TGTGCCAGCAGCCATCTTTCGGGATTCGAGTATACGCAGTATTTT.

The chain couples TRBV15 to TRBJ2-2; D is possibly TRBD2 (5 bases). This CDR3 is built from 14 residues. V gave up 2 bases and J gave up 6 bases, with 10 bases separating them. Germline-derived CDR1 and CDR2 are LNHNV and YYDKDF (reference sequence). CDR3 coding DNA: TGTGCCACCAGCAGACGTCGGACTCCCGGGGAGCTGTTTTTT. This gives the protein CATSRRRTPGELFF.

V gene TRBV28 combines with J gene TRBJ2-7; D not resolved. V was shortened by 5 bases and J by 2 bases, with 16 bases between the two germline ends. Germline lookup yields CDR1 MDHEN and CDR2 SYDVKM. The CDR3 is 15 amino acids. The CDR3 is CASSGVRQSAYEQYF. CDR3 nucleotide sequence: TGTGCCAGCAGTGGAGTCCGGCAGAGTGCCTACGAGCAGTACTTC.

This chain uses TRBV5-1 with TRBJ2-5, with D unclear. The CDR3 extends over 12 amino acids. V was clipped by 4 bases and J by 2 bases, with 6 bases between them. The germline V gene has CDR1 SGHRS and CDR2 YFSETQ. The CDR3 is CASSQLQETQYF. DNA of the CDR3: TGCGCCAGCAGCCAACTTCAAGAGACCCAGTACTTC.

The V and J genes are TRBV6-5 and TRBJ1-6; 10 bases match TRBD1. V lost 0 bases to trimming and J lost 9 bases; unmatched junction nucleotides: 5. The germline V gene has CDR1 MNHEY and CDR2 SVGAGI. The CDR3 runs to 16 residues. The CDR3 DNA follows: TGTGCCAGCAGTTACTCCCAGGGACAGGGGACTTCACCCCTCCACTTT. Translation gives CASSYSQGQGTSPLHF.

Regarding this clone: Other nucleotide sequences in the sample specify the same CDR3. CDR3 DNA sequence: TGTGCCAGCAGCTCTGGACTAGCCTACAATGAGCAGTTCTTC. This gives the protein CASSSGLAYNEQFF. The chain couples TRBV7-3 to TRBJ2-1; 7 positions match TRBD2. Germline V CDR1 and CDR2: SGHTA, FQGTGA. Trimming cost V 4 bases and J 2 bases; bases outside gene matches: 2. This CDR3 is built from 14 residues.

The chain has TRBV6-1 and TRBJ2-1; 8 bases match TRBD2. The CDR3 is made up of 16 amino acids. J gave up 2 bases and V 1 base, and 4 bases lay outside the gene matches. Germline assignment: CDR1 MNHNS and CDR2 SASEGT. CDR3 protein: CASSEVAGGAYNEQFF. The CDR3 coding sequence is TGTGCCAGCAGTGAAGTTGCCGGGGGGGCCTACAATGAGCAGTTCTTC.

The chain employs TRBV7-9 and TRBJ2-3; the D is unclear. V gave up 1 base and J gave up 0 bases, with 5 bases separating them. The germline V gene has CDR1 SEHNR and CDR2 FQNEAQ (reference sequence). The CDR3 runs to 14 residues. CDR3 bases: TGTGCCAGCAGCTTAGTTGGCAGCACAGATACGCAGTATTTT. It yields the protein CASSLVGSTDTQYF.

J is TRBJ1-5 and V is TRBV7-6, with 9 positions matching TRBD1. The CDR3 covers 15 residues. Germline trimming cut 3 bases from V and 6 bases from J; bases unmatched to any gene: 6. Looked up from germline, CDR1 is SGHVS and CDR2 is FNYEAQ. For the CDR3, the DNA is TGTGCCAGCAGCTTTGGGACAGGGTTTGGTCAGCCCCAGCATTTT. This sequence encodes CASSFGTGFGQPQHF.

The rearrangement links TRBV7-2 to TRBJ2-5; D perhaps matches TRBD2 (7 bases). CDR1 SGHTA and CDR2 FQGNSA come from the germline V gene. V lost 7 bases and J 4 bases, leaving 16 bases between the germline ends. The CDR3 loop spans 14 amino acids. The CDR3 coding sequence is TGTGCCAGCACCCGACCGGGGGGCTCAGAGACCCAGTACTTC. This sequence encodes CASTRPGGSETQYF.

The chain carries TRBV18 and TRBJ1-5, with 7 bases lining up with TRBD1. The CDR3 sequence is 13 residues long. With V trimmed by 8 bases and J by 6 bases, 7 bases remained unmatched. Germline CDR1 reads KGHSH; CDR2 reads LQKENI. CDR3 loop: CASRQGRSQPQHF. The CDR3 nucleotides read TGTGCCAGCCGACAGGGACGTAGTCAGCCCCAGCATTTT.

V is TRBV29-1 and J is TRBJ2-7; 12 bases map to TRBD1. Germline trimming cut 4 bases from V and 9 bases from J; bases unmatched to any gene: 4. The CDR3 is made up of 12 amino acids. Germline CDR1 is SQVTM and CDR2 is ANQGSEA. CDR3 amino acids: CSVGGTGGAQYF. CDR3 coding DNA: TGCAGCGTTGGCGGGACAGGGGGCGCGCAGTACTTC.

This chain uses TRBV25-1 with TRBJ2-3; D unclear. Trimming left V 6 bases short and J 8 bases short, with 9 bases between. CDR1 is MGHDK, CDR2 SYGVNS, per germline. CDR3 size: 11 residues. CDR3 protein: CASSRGLTQYF. Here the CDR3 DNA reads TGTGCCAGCAGCCGAGGCCTTACGCAGTATTTT.

The chain recombines TRBV5-4 with TRBJ2-2; 10 bases are a match to TRBD1. Germline assignment: CDR1 SGHNT and CDR2 YYREEE (reference sequence). There are 18 residues in the CDR3. Trimming cost V 3 bases and J 1 base; bases outside gene matches: 9. The CDR3 loop is CASSSRQGAWKNTGELFF. Written as DNA, the CDR3 is TGTGCCAGCAGCTCTCGACAGGGGGCATGGAAGAACACCGGGGAGCTGTTTTTT.